The clone carrying this T cell receptor (beta chain) occurred once. The data were obtained in a study of cytomegalovirus exposure and HLA in healthy donors. The germline V gene encodes CDR1 SGHDT and CDR2 YYEEEE. The CDR3 sequence is 16 residues long. The trim removed 4 bases at V and 9 bases at J, leaving 12 bases unmatched. PCR used 60 Vbeta primers and 13 Jbeta primers. Repertoires were generated with immunoSEQ multiplex PCR, while TCRdb's copy carries only in-frame clones and drops some. Here the sample spans 150,000 to 200,000 clones, roughly 80% being singletons. The sample comprised PBMCs. The TCR comes from a man aged 50-59 years in good health and CMV-seronegative. The genes are TRBV5-6 and TRBJ1-6; 8 bases line up with TRBD1. CDR3 in DNA: TGTGCCAGCAGCCTAGGGGGACAGGTCAATGGTTCACCCCTCCACTTT. Translating gives CASSLGGQVNGSPLHF.